Listed here are 30 T cell receptor beta chains from one sample, sequenced in a study of cytomegalovirus exposure and HLA in healthy donors. PCR amplification relied on 60 Vbeta primers (plus 13 Jbeta primers). Measured with immunoSEQ multiplex PCR; TCRdb has only the in-frame clones, and not every one. The data contain roughly 130,000 clones, less than 80% of them singletons. Sequenced sample: PBMCs. These receptors were taken from a man aged 40-49 years in good health and CMV-seropositive.

This clone was detected only a few times. The chain carries TRBV10-3 and TRBJ1-1; D is unresolved. The V gene lost 0 bases and the J gene lost 4 bases, with 9 bases spanning the gap. The germline V gene has CDR1 ENHRY and CDR2 SYGVKD. The CDR3 extends over 14 amino acids. CDR3 protein: CAISESVGSTEAFF. The CDR3 DNA sequence: TGTGCCATCAGTGAGTCGGTTGGGAGCACTGAAGCTTTCTTT.

J is TRBJ2-1 and V is TRBV5-1, with TRBD2 matching over 7 bases. Per the germline V gene, CDR1 is SGHRS and CDR2 is YFSETQ. This CDR3 region has 14 residues. With 4 bases clipped from V and 5 bases from J, the junction kept 6 bases outside the gene matches. DNA for the CDR3: TGCGCCAGCAGCCACACTCTAGCGGACAATGAGCAGTTCTTC. Translation gives CASSHTLADNEQFF. The whole variable domain, remainder taken from reference TRBV5-1 and TRBJ2-1, is KAGVTQTPRYLIKTRGQQVTLSCSPISGHRSVSWYQQTPGQGLQFLFEYFSETQRNKGNFPGRFSGRQFSNSRSEMNVSTLELGDSALYLCASSHTLADNEQFFGPGTRLTVL.

This chain links TRBV30 with TRBJ2-1; D gene ambiguous. The V end was cut by 1 base, the J end by 6 bases, with 7 bases between. The CDR3 is made up of 12 amino acids. Per germline, CDR1 GTSNPN and CDR2 SVGIG (reference sequence). The CDR3 coding sequence is TGTGCCTGGAGTGGGTTCGGCAATGAGCAGTTCTTC. Protein product: CAWSGFGNEQFF. The full variable domain, rest sourced from reference TRBV30 and TRBJ2-1, is SQTIHQWPATLVQPVGSPLSLECTVEGTSNPNLYWYRQAAGRGLQLLFYSVGIGQISSEVPQNLSASRPQDRQFILSSKKLLLSDSGFYLCAWSGFGNEQFFGPGTRLTVL.

This sequence joins TRBV6-1 and TRBJ2-7; D gene ambiguous. V was shortened by 5 bases and J by 0 bases, with 11 bases between the two germline ends. The CDR3 loop spans 14 amino acids. CDR1 is MNHNS, CDR2 SASEGT, per germline. The CDR3 region is CASSFYRHSYEQYF. Written as DNA, the CDR3 is TGTGCCAGCAGTTTCTATCGACACTCCTACGAGCAGTACTTC.

The chain uses TRBV7-2 and TRBJ2-3; a possible D gene is TRBD2 (6 bases). The CDR3 has 14 amino acids. V was shortened by 5 bases and J by 4 bases, with 13 bases between the two germline ends. Per germline, CDR1 SGHTA and CDR2 FQGNSA. CDR3: CASSGGNVADTQYF. The CDR3, as DNA: TGTGCCAGCAGCGGGGGGAATGTCGCAGATACGCAGTATTTT.

The chain has TRBV28 and TRBJ2-5; weak D call: TRBD2 (6 bases). Trimming removed 7 bases at V and 0 bases at J, with 12 bases between. The CDR3 sequence is 14 residues long. Germline values: CDR1 MDHEN, CDR2 SYDVKM. CDR3 loop: CASMGLQYQETQYF. The CDR3 coding sequence is TGTGCCAGCATGGGACTCCAGTACCAAGAGACCCAGTACTTC.

The chain uses TRBV28 and TRBJ2-7, with TRBD1 as a possible D gene (6 bases). CDR1 is MDHEN and CDR2 is SYDVKM in the germline V gene. V was pared by 5 bases and J by 9 bases, with 11 bases between. CDR3 length equals 11 residues. DNA of the CDR3: TGTGCCAGCAGTCAACAGGGACGGCAGTACTTC. This sequence encodes CASSQQGRQYF.

The chain joins TRBV7-2 to TRBJ2-7; D is perhaps TRBD1 (5 bases). CDR1 is SGHTA, CDR2 FQGNSA, per germline. The V and J ends lost 1 base and 2 bases respectively, with 9 bases between them. This CDR3 has 14 residues. The CDR3 reads CASSLVGQTYEQYF. The CDR3 nucleotides read TGTGCCAGCAGCTTAGTGGGGCAGACCTACGAGCAGTACTTC.

The CDR3 spells CASSQRGQGDNEQFF. The CDR3, as DNA: TGCGCCAGCAGCCAACGAGGACAGGGGGACAATGAGCAGTTCTTC. This chain uses TRBV4-1 with TRBJ2-1; 10 bases fit TRBD1. Germline CDR1 MGHRA, CDR2 YSYEKL. After removal of 2 bases from V and 5 bases from J, the junction contained 3 bases not matched to a gene. This CDR3 is 15 amino acids long.

This chain connects TRBV27 to TRBJ1-6; 7 positions agree with TRBD1. The CDR3 loop spans 14 amino acids. Looked up from germline, CDR1 is MNHEY and CDR2 is SMNVEV (reference sequence). Trimming at V came to 4 bases and at J to 7 bases, leaving 4 bases not matched to a gene. As DNA, the CDR3 is TGTGCCAGCAGTTCAGGGGGTTTAAATTCACCCCTCCACTTT. Residues: CASSSGGLNSPLHF.

The chain employs TRBV6-5 and TRBJ1-6; D perhaps matches TRBD1 (5 bases). There are 14 residues in the CDR3. Looked up from germline, CDR1 is MNHEY and CDR2 is SVGAGI. Trimming took 6 bases from V and 8 from J, leaving 14 bases between them. CDR3 sequence: CASSPTVIHSPLHF. In DNA, the CDR3 is TGTGCCAGCAGCCCGACAGTTATTCATTCACCCCTCCACTTT.

This chain uses TRBV27 with TRBJ2-6, with D hard to call. Trimming removed 6 bases at V and 0 bases at J, with 6 bases between. The CDR3 length is 14 residues. The V gene's germline CDR1 is MNHEY and CDR2 SMNVEV (reference sequence). The chain's CDR3 is CASRRLSGANVLTF. DNA of the CDR3: TGTGCCAGCAGAAGACTCTCTGGGGCCAACGTCCTGACTTTC. The full variable domain, rest sourced from reference TRBV27 and TRBJ2-6, is EAQVTQNPRYLITVTGKKLTVTCSQNMNHEYMSWYRQDPGLGLRQIYYSMNVEVTDKGDVPEGYKVSRKEKRNFPLILESPSPNQTSLYFCASRRLSGANVLTFGAGSRLTVL.

This rearrangement joins TRBV28 to TRBJ2-2; D is unresolved. The CDR3 consists of 15 residues. Germline-derived CDR1 and CDR2 are MDHEN and SYDVKM. V was cut by 2 bases and J by 4 bases, with 11 bases left in between. The CDR3 sequence is CASSLNGVRTGELFF. CDR3 coding DNA: TGTGCCAGCAGTTTAAACGGAGTGCGCACCGGGGAGCTGTTTTTT.

This clone occurred a few times. V gene TRBV19 combines with J gene TRBJ1-1; D is possibly TRBD1 (6 bases). Deletions cut 3 bases from V and 6 bases from J, with 14 bases between. CDR3 length: 14 residues. CDR1 and CDR2 (germline): LNHDA, SQIVND (reference sequence). CDR3 in amino acids: CASSIGGAGSEAFF. The CDR3 bases are TGTGCCAGTAGTATTGGGGGGGCAGGGTCTGAAGCTTTCTTT.

The V call is TRBV29-1, the J call TRBJ2-1, with TRBD1 identical over 7 bases. J lost 12 bases, V lost 4 bases, and 18 bases had no gene match. The length of the CDR3 is 15 residues. The germline V gene encodes CDR1 SQVTM and CDR2 ANQGSEA. CDR3 region: CSVGGDRVHPDGQFF. CDR3 DNA sequence: TGCAGCGTTGGAGGCGACAGGGTACACCCGGACGGGCAGTTCTTC.

This clone appeared a single time. The gene calls are TRBV19 and TRBJ1-1; TRBD1 aligns across 7 bases. V lost 4 bases and J lost 4; bases outside the gene matches: 6. The CDR3 runs 14 residues. Looked up from germline, CDR1 is LNHDA and CDR2 is SQIVND (reference sequence). The CDR3 DNA follows: TGTGCCAGTAGTACCGACAGGGAGGTCACTGAAGCTTTCTTT. Its translation: CASSTDREVTEAFF.

CDR3 bases: TGTGCCAGCAGCTCGGACAGGGCCGCTGAAGCTTTCTTT. Protein sequence: CASSSDRAAEAFF. The chain recombines TRBV7-6 with TRBJ1-1, with 8 nucleotides matching TRBD1. The CDR3 spans 13 residues. Germline-derived CDR1 and CDR2 are SGHVS and FNYEAQ. V was clipped by 4 bases and J by 6 bases; unmatched bases: 4.

This rearrangement joins TRBV9 to TRBJ1-1, with D uncertain. V was trimmed by 3 bases and J by 1 base, leaving 10 bases between them. The CDR3 totals 14 residues. Germline assignment: CDR1 SGDLS and CDR2 YYNGEE. CDR3 protein: CASSAREWNTEAFF. For the CDR3, the DNA is TGTGCCAGCAGCGCACGGGAGTGGAACACTGAAGCTTTCTTT.

The chain employs TRBV7-9 and TRBJ2-1; TRBD1 aligns across 9 bases. The CDR3 has 15 residues. Germline assignment: CDR1 SEHNR and CDR2 FQNEAQ (reference sequence). V was pared by 3 bases and J by 1 base, with 1 base of the junction left unmatched. DNA of the CDR3: TGTGCCAGCAGCTTGGGACAGGGTTCCTACAATGAGCAGTTCTTC. Protein: CASSLGQGSYNEQFF.

V and J are TRBV4-1 and TRBJ1-2; D ambiguous. Trimming shortened V by 0 bases and J by 1 base, and 12 bases separated the two germline ends. There are 16 residues in the CDR3. Germline assignment: CDR1 MGHRA and CDR2 YSYEKL. The DNA of the CDR3 is TGCGCCAGCAGCCAAGAAGAGGGCGGAGGTAACTATGGCTACACCTTC. It codes for CASSQEEGGGNYGYTF.

This clone was detected a few times. The chain recombines TRBV5-6 with TRBJ1-2; D not resolved. CDR3 length: 13 residues. Trimming left V 4 bases short and J 7 bases short, with 14 bases between. Per germline, CDR1 SGHDT and CDR2 YYEEEE. DNA for the CDR3: TGTGCCAGCAGCCGAACGGCCGCGGGTGGCTACACCTTC. Protein product: CASSRTAAGGYTF.

The chain has TRBV18 and TRBJ2-3; the D is unclear. V dropped 6 bases and J dropped 0 bases, with 16 bases sitting between them. There are 16 residues in the CDR3. Germline-derived CDR1 and CDR2 are KGHSH and LQKENI. The CDR3, as DNA: TGTGCCAGCTCTCAAATGCCACAGAGTAGCACAGATACGCAGTATTTT. It codes for CASSQMPQSSTDTQYF. Drawing the rest from reference TRBV18 and TRBJ2-3, the complete variable domain is NAGVMQNPRHLVRRRGQEARLRCSPMKGHSHVYWYRQLPEEGLKFMVYLQKENIIDESGMPKERFSAEFPKEGPSILRIQQVVRGDSAAYFCASSQMPQSSTDTQYFGPGTRLTVL.

V and J are TRBV18 and TRBJ1-6; D not resolved. CDR1 KGHSH and CDR2 LQKENI come from the germline V gene. V lost 2 bases, J lost 8 bases, and 10 bases lay in between. The CDR3 loop spans 14 amino acids. The CDR3 loop reads CASSPAGRDSPLHF. In DNA, the CDR3 is TGTGCCAGCTCACCAGCAGGTCGAGATTCACCCCTCCACTTT. The full variable domain, its missing parts supplied by reference TRBV18 and TRBJ1-6, is NAGVMQNPRHLVRRRGQEARLRCSPMKGHSHVYWYRQLPEEGLKFMVYLQKENIIDESGMPKERFSAEFPKEGPSILRIQQVVRGDSAAYFCASSPAGRDSPLHFGNGTRLTVT.

The gene calls are TRBV5-6 and TRBJ2-5; 10 nucleotides agree with TRBD2. Germline-derived CDR1 and CDR2 are SGHDT and YYEEEE. The V and J ends lost 0 bases and 5 bases, in that order; junction bases with no gene match: 10. The length of the CDR3 is 17 residues. The CDR3 DNA sequence: TGTGCCAGCAGCTTGGCGAGCGGGAGGGCCGGTTTGGAGACCCAGTACTTC. Protein: CASSLASGRAGLETQYF.

The V gene is TRBV18, the J gene TRBJ2-1; D uncertain. Germline CDR1 KGHSH, CDR2 LQKENI. Trimming stripped 2 bases from V and 5 bases from J, with 19 bases between. The CDR3 length is 17 residues. Here the CDR3 DNA reads TGTGCCAGCTCACCAACGAATTCTAGTTGGTACCACAATGAGCAGTTCTTC. This codes for CASSPTNSSWYHNEQFF. The full variable domain, in which reference TRBV18 and TRBJ2-1 provide the parts outside the CDR3, is NAGVMQNPRHLVRRRGQEARLRCSPMKGHSHVYWYRQLPEEGLKFMVYLQKENIIDESGMPKERFSAEFPKEGPSILRIQQVVRGDSAAYFCASSPTNSSWYHNEQFFGPGTRLTVL.

The chain links TRBV27 to TRBJ2-7; D possibly corresponds to TRBD1 (6 bases). Germline V CDR1 and CDR2: MNHEY, SMNVEV (reference sequence). Between the trimmed V and J ends, which lost 5 bases and 2 bases, there was a span of 13 bases. This CDR3 has 14 amino acids. The CDR3 is CASSPQGLPYEQYF. The CDR3 DNA sequence: TGTGCCAGCAGTCCACAGGGTCTGCCCTACGAGCAGTACTTC.

The chain combines TRBV19 with TRBJ2-7; 8 nucleotides match TRBD1. Germline V gene lookup returns CDR1 LNHDA and CDR2 SQIVND (reference sequence). The V and J ends lost 3 bases and 2 bases, in that order; junction bases with no gene match: 3. The CDR3 extends over 14 amino acids. The CDR3 loop reads CASSISRGPYEQYF. The DNA for the CDR3 is TGTGCCAGTAGTATTTCCAGGGGGCCCTACGAGCAGTACTTC.

The genes are TRBV2 and TRBJ2-7; 9 bases align to TRBD2. CDR1 and CDR2 from the germline V gene are SNHLY and FYNNEI. The CDR3 runs to 14 residues. After removal of 6 bases from V and 5 bases from J, the junction contained 8 bases not matched to a gene. The CDR3 sequence is CASSPSGGMNEQYF. The CDR3 nucleotides read TGTGCCAGCAGCCCCAGCGGGGGGATGAACGAGCAGTACTTC.

The gene calls are TRBV19 and TRBJ2-2, with TRBD1 identical over 8 bases. CDR3 length: 14 residues. The germline V gene encodes CDR1 LNHDA and CDR2 SQIVND (reference sequence). V trimming: 5 bases; J trimming: 6 bases; junction bases outside the gene matches: 5. CDR3 DNA: TGTGCCAGTAGTGCACAGGGGGTCCCCGGGGAGCTGTTTTTT. This codes for CASSAQGVPGELFF.

V is TRBV18 and J is TRBJ2-7; maybe TRBD1 (7 bases). CDR1 is KGHSH and CDR2 is LQKENI in the germline V gene. V was shortened by 0 bases and J by 4 bases, with 13 bases between the two germline ends. The CDR3 consists of 15 residues. The chain's CDR3 is CASSPPQGRTYEQYF. The CDR3 bases are TGTGCCAGCTCACCACCACAGGGGAGGACGTACGAGCAGTACTTC. The full variable domain, its missing parts supplied by reference TRBV18 and TRBJ2-7, is NAGVMQNPRHLVRRRGQEARLRCSPMKGHSHVYWYRQLPEEGLKFMVYLQKENIIDESGMPKERFSAEFPKEGPSILRIQQVVRGDSAAYFCASSPPQGRTYEQYFGPGTRLTVT.